A single sample is the source of the 10 T cell receptor beta chains below, sequenced in a study of patients and donors after allogeneic stem cell transplantation. In TCRdb, the RT-PCR reads were re-called with MiXCR into one record per CDR3 protein. Seen here are about 850 distinct CDR3 sequences, more than 20% observed once, and the top ten hold approximately 74%. Sequencing was carried out using blood, either unsorted or a sorted T cell fraction (not recorded which). These receptors were taken from a human donor who was either an allogeneic HSCT recipient or a stem cell or donor lymphocyte infusion donor (not recorded which). It is not recorded whose cells these are; they may come from a transplant donor.

The chain couples TRBV5-6 to TRBJ1-2; D uncertain. Germline V CDR1 and CDR2: SGHDT, YYEEEE. V was pared by 2 bases and J by 3 bases, with 5 bases between. This CDR3 has 12 amino acids. CDR3 nucleotide sequence: TGTGCCAGCAGCTTCGGCCACTATGGCTACACCTTC. Residues: CASSFGHYGYTF.

This clonotype is labeled as large. The CDR3 sequence: CSAGTSSDEQFF. The CDR3 nucleotides read TGCAGTGCTGGGACTAGTAGCGATGAGCAGTTCTTC. V and J are TRBV20-1 and TRBJ2-1; 8 nucleotides match TRBD2. This CDR3 region has 12 residues. V was pared by 5 bases and J by 8 bases, with 5 bases of the junction left unmatched. Per the germline V gene, CDR1 is DFQATT and CDR2 is SNEGSKA (reference sequence).

In DNA, the CDR3 is TGTGCCAGCAGGCCAAGCGGGGGTCACTACGAGCAGTACTTC. Translation: CASRPSGGHYEQYF. This chain connects TRBV12-3 or TRBV12-4 to TRBJ2-7; TRBD2 agrees at 8 bases. V was pared by 6 bases and J by 3 bases, with 7 bases of the junction left unmatched. The CDR3 is 14 amino acids.

This rearrangement joins TRBV11-2 to TRBJ1-5; D uncertain. With 0 bases removed from V and 0 bases from J, the gap between germline ends came to 6 bases. CDR3 length: 15 amino acids. Germline assignment: CDR1 SGHAT and CDR2 FQNNGV. The CDR3 DNA sequence: TGTGCCAGCAGCTTAGATCGAGATAGCAATCAGCCCCAGCATTTT. Translation: CASSLDRDSNQPQHF.

This clonotype has more than one count but fewer than ten. The chain has TRBV11-2 and TRBJ1-2, with 7 bases lining up with TRBD1. Looked up from germline, CDR1 is SGHAT and CDR2 is FQNNGV. The J segment lost 8 bases and the V segment lost 5 bases, leaving 8 bases of the junction unmatched. The CDR3 covers 13 residues. The CDR3 DNA sequence: TGTGCCAGCAGCCCAGGACAGGCGACGGGCTACACCTTC. It is translated as CASSPGQATGYTF. Together with reference TRBV11-2 and TRBJ1-2, the CDR3 gives the full variable domain: EAGVAQSPRYKIIEKRQSVAFWCNPISGHATLYWYQQILGQGPKLLIQFQNNGVVDDSQLPKDRFSAERLKGVDSTLKIQPAKLEDSAVYLCASSPGQATGYTFGSGTRLTVV.

The V gene is TRBV11-2, the J gene TRBJ1-1; 8 bases are shared with TRBD1. Germline loops: CDR1 SGHAT, CDR2 FQNNGV. CDR3 length: 14 amino acids. Germline trimming cut 3 bases from V and 1 base from J; bases unmatched to any gene: 1. The CDR3 protein is CASSFGQGNTEAFF. CDR3 coding DNA: TGTGCCAGCAGCTTCGGACAGGGGAACACTGAAGCTTTCTTT.

In this sample, this clonotype is large (0.1 to 1%). The chain has TRBV12-2 and TRBJ2-1; the D call in the table, TRBD1, was not verified against the DNA. TRBV12-2 is a pseudogene segment. The CDR3 contains 17 residues. The CDR3 nucleotides read TGTGCAAGTCGCTTAAATAGATGGGGGCAGGACTACAATGAGCAGTTCTTC. Amino acids: CASRLNRWGQDYNEQFF.

In its sample, this clonotype was seen a few times. The chain uses TRBV4-1 and TRBJ2-5; D possibly corresponds to TRBD2 (5 bases). V dropped 1 base and J dropped 5 bases, with 8 bases sitting between them. The CDR3 spans 13 residues. Germline-derived CDR1 and CDR2 are MGHRA and YSYEKL. The CDR3 DNA reads as TGCGCCAGCAGCCAAGTCCGAGGGGAGACCCAGTACTTC. It is translated as CASSQVRGETQYF.

This clonotype occurred a few times. The chain uses TRBV20-1 and TRBJ2-7; the D call may be TRBD1 or TRBD2 (5 bases each). The germline CDR1 and CDR2 sequences are DFQATT and SNEGSKA (reference sequence). This CDR3 has 16 residues. Deletions cut 1 base from V and 6 bases from J, with 22 bases between. CDR3 sequence (DNA): TGCAGTGCTAGAGGCGGCTCCGGGGACCTCCCGGGCGAGCAGTACTTC. Amino acids: CSARGGSGDLPGEQYF.

This clonotype is large by share. The chain joins TRBV10-3 to TRBJ1-1; a possible D gene is TRBD1 (6 bases). V was trimmed by 5 bases and J by 0 bases, leaving 16 bases between them. Per germline, CDR1 ENHRY and CDR2 SYGVKD. This CDR3 contains 16 residues. The CDR3 region has the DNA TGTGCCATCAGTCACAGGGAGGGAGGACTGAACACTGAAGCTTTCTTT. Protein: CAISHREGGLNTEAFF.